The entry below describes one TCR beta chain. Its target is unknown. Method: immunoSEQ multiplex PCR; TCRdb's copy keeps in-frame clones and lacks some. Among roughly 180,000 clones listed, about 90% were seen once. These data belong to a study of T cell responses to AZD1222 COVID-19 vaccine. Study-level results: Donor demographics were predominantly white British with a female majority; clonal diversity may be underestimated. Vaccination with two AZD1222 doses was followed by a rise in Spike-specific TCR breadth and depth.

The CDR3 length is 14 residues. Trimming cost V 4 bases and J 10 bases, with 14 bases left between them. CDR1 and CDR2 (germline): SGHVS, FNYEAQ. The TCR was taken from an adult in good health. Sequences were derived from peripheral blood, sampled on day 0 of MenACWY control vaccination. The chain uses TRBV7-6 and TRBJ1-6; D uncertain. The CDR3 bases are TGTGCCAGCAGCTATGGCGGAATTGGATCACCCCTCCACTTT. Translated, it gives CASSYGGIGSPLHF.